Below, 6 T cell receptor beta chains from the same sample are listed, as sequenced in a study of T-cell memory formation after mild COVID-19. TCRdb analysed the 5' RACE reads with MiXCR anew, one entry per CDR3 protein. The sample lists about 290,000 distinct CDR3 sequences, more than 15% occurring once. Sequenced sample: PBMCs or a T cell subset sorted from them (not recorded which). The receptor source for this set is a man between 18 and 35 years old who had mild COVID-19 (a few samples of this study predate the infection). Cell type and time point are not known.

In this sample, this clonotype turned up a few times. V is TRBV10-3 and J is TRBJ2-1; the match to TRBD2 covers 13 bases. V gave up 6 bases and J gave up 4 bases; unmatched junction bases: 0. Germline loops: CDR1 ENHRY, CDR2 SYGVKD. This CDR3 has 14 residues. CDR3 sequence (DNA): TGTGCCATCAGGGGACTAGCGGGGTACAATGAGCAGTTCTTC. Translating gives CAIRGLAGYNEQFF.

V gene TRBV4-3 combines with J gene TRBJ1-5; D is uncertain. The CDR3 contains 15 residues. Germline V gene data show CDR1 as LGHNA and CDR2 as YSLEER. The V gene lost 0 bases and the J gene lost 4 bases, with 10 bases spanning the gap. For the CDR3, the DNA is TGCGCCAGCAGCCAAGAACCGACCCTAAATCAGCCCCAGCATTTT. Residues: CASSQEPTLNQPQHF.

This clonotype appeared a few times. The chain combines TRBV29-1 with TRBJ2-2; 7 bases line up with TRBD1. Germline lookup yields CDR1 SQVTM and CDR2 ANQGSEA. The length of the CDR3 is 11 residues. V lost 6 bases and J lost 7; bases outside the gene matches: 2. The CDR3 DNA reads as TGCAGCGTCGCAGGGGGCGGGGAGCTGTTTTTT. Translation gives CSVAGGGELFF.

The chain's CDR3 is CASSSGLPTDTQYF. The CDR3 DNA reads TGTGCCAGCAGCTCCGGACTCCCCACAGATACGCAGTATTTT. The chain links TRBV11-3 to TRBJ2-3; TRBD2 is a possible D gene (5 bases). The CDR3 covers 14 residues. Germline CDR1 is SGHNT and CDR2 is YENEEA. The V gene lost 4 bases and the J gene lost 2 bases, with 10 bases spanning the gap.

The chain combines TRBV7-6 with TRBJ2-5, with TRBD1 as a possible D gene (6 bases). Trimming took 0 bases from V and 1 from J, leaving 9 bases between them. The CDR3 runs 15 residues. CDR1 SGHVS and CDR2 FNYEAQ come from the germline V gene. CDR3 sequence: CASSLAARGQETQYF. The CDR3 bases are TGTGCCAGCAGCTTAGCGGCCAGGGGCCAAGAGACCCAGTACTTC.

This clonotype occurred a few times. This chain links TRBV12-3 or TRBV12-4 with TRBJ1-1, with D tentatively TRBD1 (6 bases). The CDR3 is made up of 15 amino acids. The V end was cut by 5 bases, the J end by 4 bases, with 17 bases between. The CDR3 is CASSQNGGLGTEAFF. Written as DNA, the CDR3 is TGTGCCAGCAGTCAGAATGGGGGCTTGGGCACTGAAGCTTTCTTT.